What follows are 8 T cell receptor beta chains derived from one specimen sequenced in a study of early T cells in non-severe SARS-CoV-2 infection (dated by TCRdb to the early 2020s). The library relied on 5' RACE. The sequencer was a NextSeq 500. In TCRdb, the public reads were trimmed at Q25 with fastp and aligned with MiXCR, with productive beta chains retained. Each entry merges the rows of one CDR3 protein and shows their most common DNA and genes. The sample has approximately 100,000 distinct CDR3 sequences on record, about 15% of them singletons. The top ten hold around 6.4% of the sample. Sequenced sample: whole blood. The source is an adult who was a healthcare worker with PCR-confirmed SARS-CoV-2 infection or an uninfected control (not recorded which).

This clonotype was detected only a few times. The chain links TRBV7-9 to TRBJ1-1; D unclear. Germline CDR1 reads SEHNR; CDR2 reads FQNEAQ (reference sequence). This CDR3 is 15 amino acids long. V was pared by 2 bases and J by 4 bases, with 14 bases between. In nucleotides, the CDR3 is TGTGCCAGCAGCTTAATCCCCGGGCAGCCCACTGAAGCTTTCTTT. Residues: CASSLIPGQPTEAFF.

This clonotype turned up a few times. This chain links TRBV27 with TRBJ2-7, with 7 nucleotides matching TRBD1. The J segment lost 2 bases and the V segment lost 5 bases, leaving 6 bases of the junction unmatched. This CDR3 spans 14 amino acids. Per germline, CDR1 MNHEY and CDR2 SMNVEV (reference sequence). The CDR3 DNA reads TGTGCCAGCAGTCCATCGACAGGGACCTACGAGCAGTACTTC. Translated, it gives CASSPSTGTYEQYF.

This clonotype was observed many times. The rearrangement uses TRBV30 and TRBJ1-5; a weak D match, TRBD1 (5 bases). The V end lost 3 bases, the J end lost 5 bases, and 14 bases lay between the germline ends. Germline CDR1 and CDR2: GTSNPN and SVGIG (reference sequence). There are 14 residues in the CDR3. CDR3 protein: CAWSAVGADQPQHF. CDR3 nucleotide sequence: TGTGCCTGGAGCGCCGTCGGGGCAGATCAGCCCCAGCATTTT. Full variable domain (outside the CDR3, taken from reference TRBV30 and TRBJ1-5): SQTIHQWPATLVQPVGSPLSLECTVEGTSNPNLYWYRQAAGRGLQLLFYSVGIGQISSEVPQNLSASRPQDRQFILSSKKLLLSDSGFYLCAWSAVGADQPQHFGDGTRLSIL.

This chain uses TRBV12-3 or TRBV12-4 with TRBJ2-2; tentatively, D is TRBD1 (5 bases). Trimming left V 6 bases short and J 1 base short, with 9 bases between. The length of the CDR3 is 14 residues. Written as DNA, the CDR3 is TGTGCCAGCAGCCCCGACAGGAACACCGGGGAGCTGTTTTTT. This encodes CASSPDRNTGELFF.

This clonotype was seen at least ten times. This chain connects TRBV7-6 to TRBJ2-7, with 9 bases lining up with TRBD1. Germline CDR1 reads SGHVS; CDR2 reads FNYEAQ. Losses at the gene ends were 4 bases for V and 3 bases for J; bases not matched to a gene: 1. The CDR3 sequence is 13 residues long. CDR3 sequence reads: CASSSDRGYEQYF. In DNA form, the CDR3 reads TGTGCCAGCAGCTCGGACAGGGGCTACGAGCAGTACTTC.

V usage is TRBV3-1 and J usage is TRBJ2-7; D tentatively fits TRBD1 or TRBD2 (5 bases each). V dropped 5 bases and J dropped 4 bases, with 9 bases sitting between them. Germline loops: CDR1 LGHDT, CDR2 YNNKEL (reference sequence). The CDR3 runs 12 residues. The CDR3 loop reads CASSIGGYEQYF. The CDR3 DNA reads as TGTGCCAGCAGCATTGGGGGATACGAGCAGTACTTC.

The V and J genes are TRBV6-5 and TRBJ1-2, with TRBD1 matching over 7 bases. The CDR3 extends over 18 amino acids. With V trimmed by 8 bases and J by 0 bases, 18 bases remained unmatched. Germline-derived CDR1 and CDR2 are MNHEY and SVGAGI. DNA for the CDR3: TGTGCCAGCGGGACCTTTGGGATCACAGGGGCACCTAACTATGGCTACACCTTC. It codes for CASGTFGITGAPNYGYTF.

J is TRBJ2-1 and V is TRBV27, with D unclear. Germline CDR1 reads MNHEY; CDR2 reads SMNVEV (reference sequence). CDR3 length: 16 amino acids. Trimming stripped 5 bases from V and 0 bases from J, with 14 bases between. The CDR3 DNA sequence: TGTGCCAGCAGTCCCCGACGGCTTAGCTCCTACAATGAGCAGTTCTTC. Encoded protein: CASSPRRLSSYNEQFF.